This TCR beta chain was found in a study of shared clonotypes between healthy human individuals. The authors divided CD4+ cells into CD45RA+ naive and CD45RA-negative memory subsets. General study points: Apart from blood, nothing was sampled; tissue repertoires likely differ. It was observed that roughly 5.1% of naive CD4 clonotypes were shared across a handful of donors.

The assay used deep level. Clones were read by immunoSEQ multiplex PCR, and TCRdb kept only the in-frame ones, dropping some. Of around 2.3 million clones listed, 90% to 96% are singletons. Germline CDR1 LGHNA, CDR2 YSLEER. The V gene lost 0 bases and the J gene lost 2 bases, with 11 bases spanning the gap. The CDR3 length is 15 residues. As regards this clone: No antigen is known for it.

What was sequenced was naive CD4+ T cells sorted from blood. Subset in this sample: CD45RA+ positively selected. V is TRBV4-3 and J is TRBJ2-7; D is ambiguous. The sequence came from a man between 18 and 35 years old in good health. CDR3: CASSQETGPAYEQYF. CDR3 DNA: TGCGCCAGCAGCCAAGAGACCGGGCCCGCCTACGAGCAGTACTTC.